The sequence of this T cell receptor beta chain was determined in a study of OX40 agonist ivuxolimab in advanced cancers. On the study more broadly: An agonistic human IgG2 monoclonal antibody against OX40 (CD134) was given. Antecedent anti-PD-1, anti-PD-L1 or anti-CTLA-4 therapy was permissible, with 40% having received some.

This clone was recorded only once. Its matching antigen is unknown. Produced via immunoSEQ multiplex PCR; TCRdb's table is partial and in-frame only. The sample yields more than 75,000 clones, under 90% seen once. Study-wide results and caveats: More expanded clones were found, on average, in CD8+ than in CD4+ T cells.

This TCR was sampled from an adult with an advanced solid tumor such as melanoma, head and neck, liver or kidney cancer. This material consisted of CD4+ or CD8+ T cells sorted from blood, taken in a trial of the OX40 agonist ivuxolimab.

The CDR3 nucleotides are TGCGCCAGCAGCTTGGAGGGACAGAAGAATGAAAAACTGTTTTTT. Encoded protein: CASSLEGQKNEKLFF. V gene TRBV5-1 combines with J gene TRBJ1-4; 7 bases line up with TRBD1. The CDR3 has 15 amino acids. Per germline, CDR1 SGHRS and CDR2 YFSETQ. V dropped 0 bases and J dropped 5; count of bases not matched to a gene: 4.